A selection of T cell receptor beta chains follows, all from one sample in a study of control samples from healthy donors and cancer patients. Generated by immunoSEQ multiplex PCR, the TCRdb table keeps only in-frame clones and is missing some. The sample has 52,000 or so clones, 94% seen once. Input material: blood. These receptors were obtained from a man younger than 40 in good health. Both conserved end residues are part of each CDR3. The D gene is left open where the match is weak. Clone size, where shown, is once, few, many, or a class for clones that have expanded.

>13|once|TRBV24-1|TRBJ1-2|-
CATSLTVRDGYTF
TGTGCCACCAGTCTCACCGTCAGGGATGGCTACACCTTC
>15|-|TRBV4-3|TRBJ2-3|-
CASSQGQPSTDTQYF
TGCGCCAGCAGCCAGGGGCAGCCTAGCACAGATACGCAGTATTTT
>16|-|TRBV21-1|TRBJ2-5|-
CASLRGGGRGLETQYF
TGTGCCAGCCTCCGCGGCGGGGGCAGGGGGCTGGAGACCCAGTACTTC
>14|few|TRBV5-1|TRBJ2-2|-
CASTTEGGTGELFF
TGCGCCAGCACCACTGAAGGTGGCACCGGGGAGCTGTTTTTT
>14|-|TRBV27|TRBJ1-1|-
CASSQTALNTEAFF
TGTGCCAGCAGTCAGACGGCCTTGAACACTGAAGCTTTCTTT
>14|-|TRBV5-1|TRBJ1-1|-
CASSRDPENTEAFF
TGCGCCAGCAGTCGGGACCCGGAGAACACTGAAGCTTTCTTT
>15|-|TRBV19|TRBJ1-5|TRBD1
CASSINDREAQPQHF
TGTGCCAGTAGTATCAATGACAGGGAAGCTCAGCCCCAGCATTTT
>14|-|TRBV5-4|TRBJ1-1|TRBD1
CASSRDRGHAEAFF
TGTGCCAGCAGCCGAGACAGGGGGCACGCTGAAGCTTTCTTT
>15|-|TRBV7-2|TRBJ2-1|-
CASSEHEASGGKQFF
TGTGCCAGCAGCGAACACGAAGCGTCGGGTGGGAAGCAGTTCTTC
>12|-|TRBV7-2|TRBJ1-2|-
CASSYGTFGYTF
TGTGCCAGCAGCTACGGGACATTTGGCTACACCTTC
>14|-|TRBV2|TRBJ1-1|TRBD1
CASSLRQGGTEAFF
TGTGCCAGCAGTCTCCGACAGGGGGGCACTGAAGCTTTCTTT
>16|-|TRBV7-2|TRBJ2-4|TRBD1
CASSQQQGVAKNIQYF
TGTGCCAGCAGCCAGCAACAGGGGGTCGCCAAAAACATTCAGTACTTC
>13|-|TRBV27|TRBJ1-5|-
CASSFSGNQPQHF
TGTGCCAGCAGTTTCTCGGGGAACCAGCCCCAGCATTTT
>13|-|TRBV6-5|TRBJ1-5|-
CASTGSEYQPQHF
TGTGCCAGCACAGGGAGCGAGTATCAGCCCCAGCATTTT
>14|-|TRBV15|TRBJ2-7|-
CATSSRDTFYEQYF
TGTGCCACCAGCAGCCGGGACACTTTCTACGAGCAGTACTTC
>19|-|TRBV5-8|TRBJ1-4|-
CASSSSRRRQKITNEKLFF
TGTGCCAGCAGCTCTTCTCGACGGAGGCAAAAGATAACTAATGAAAAACTGTTTTTT
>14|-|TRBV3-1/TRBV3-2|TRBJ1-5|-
CASSQDGRAEPQHF
TGTGCCAGCAGCCAAGATGGGAGGGCCGAGCCCCAGCATTTT
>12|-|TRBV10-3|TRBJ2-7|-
CAISWSAYEQYF
TGTGCCATCAGTTGGTCCGCCTACGAGCAGTACTTC
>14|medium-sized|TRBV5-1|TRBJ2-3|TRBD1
CASSTGQGMDTQYF
TGCGCCAGCAGCACGGGACAGGGGATGGATACGCAGTATTTT
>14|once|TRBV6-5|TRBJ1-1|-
CASSYEGGGTEAFF
TGTGCCAGCAGTTATGAGGGGGGAGGCACTGAAGCTTTCTTT
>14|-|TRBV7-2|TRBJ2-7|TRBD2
CASSLGGRWNEQYF
TGTGCCAGCAGCTTAGGCGGGAGGTGGAACGAGCAGTACTTC
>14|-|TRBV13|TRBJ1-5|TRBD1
CASSLQGGNQPQHF
TGTGCCAGCAGCTTGCAGGGGGGCAATCAGCCCCAGCATTTT
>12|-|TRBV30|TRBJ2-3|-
CAWSAGRDTQYF
TGTGCCTGGAGCGCAGGGAGGGATACGCAGTATTTT
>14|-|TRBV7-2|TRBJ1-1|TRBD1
CASSTGQGYTEAFF
TGTGCCAGCAGCACGGGACAGGGGTACACTGAAGCTTTCTTT
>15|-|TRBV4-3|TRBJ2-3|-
CASSQVYRSTDTQYF
TGCGCCAGCAGCCAAGTCTACCGGAGCACAGATACGCAGTATTTT
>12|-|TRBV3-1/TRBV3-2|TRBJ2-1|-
CASSQESHEQFF
TGTGCCAGCAGCCAAGAGTCGCATGAGCAGTTCTTC
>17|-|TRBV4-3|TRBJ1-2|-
CASSQNLRGGVGYGYTF
TGCGCCAGCAGCCAGAACCTCCGAGGGGGGGTAGGCTATGGCTACACCTTC
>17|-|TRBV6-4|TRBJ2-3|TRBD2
CASSDSTPAGGADTQYF
TGTGCCAGCAGTGACTCGACTCCGGCGGGGGGGGCAGATACGCAGTATTTT
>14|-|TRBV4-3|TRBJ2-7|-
CASSQGDLGYEQYF
TGCGCCAGCAGCCAAGGGGACTTAGGGTACGAGCAGTACTTC